These T cell receptor beta chains were read from a single sample in a study of cytomegalovirus exposure and HLA in healthy donors. TCRdb's copy holds only in-frame clones and misses some; the assay was immunoSEQ multiplex PCR. There are about 140,000 clones in the sample; approximately 82% occur only once, and approximately 1.5% lies in the top ten. Sequenced input: PBMCs. The receptor set was obtained from a man aged 25-45 years in good health and CMV-seropositive. CDR3s include the opening cysteine and the closing phenylalanine or tryptophan. A D gene is named only where the DNA matches it firmly. Some rows mark clone size as missing; the rest say once, few, many or name a class of expanded clone.

d_call: TRBD1
j_call: TRBJ2-7
clone_size: once
v_call: TRBV7-9
cdr3_aa: CASSPTGYEQYF
cdr3_nt: TGTGCCAGCAGCCCGACAGGGTACGAGCAGTACTTC

d_call: NA
j_call: TRBJ1-1
clone_size: few
v_call: TRBV6-5
cdr3_aa: CASRDTWGGRPEAFF
cdr3_nt: TGTGCCAGCAGGGATACATGGGGAGGCAGGCCTGAAGCTTTCTTT

d_call: TRBD1
j_call: TRBJ1-2
clone_size: NA
v_call: TRBV5-1
cdr3_aa: CASSGMTGDGYTF
cdr3_nt: TGCGCCAGCAGCGGCATGACAGGGGACGGCTACACCTTC

d_call: TRBD1
j_call: TRBJ1-1
clone_size: NA
v_call: TRBV28
cdr3_aa: CASSQRTGEESEAFF
cdr3_nt: TGTGCCAGCAGTCAACGGACAGGGGAGGAATCGGAAGCTTTCTTT

d_call: TRBD1
j_call: TRBJ1-5
clone_size: once
v_call: TRBV5-8
cdr3_aa: CASSPGTGNRNQPQHF
cdr3_nt: TGTGCCAGCAGCCCAGGGACAGGGAATCGCAATCAGCCCCAGCATTTT

d_call: NA
j_call: TRBJ2-3
clone_size: NA
v_call: TRBV11-2
cdr3_aa: CASSREVVRTDTQYF
cdr3_nt: TGTGCCAGCAGCCGAGAAGTGGTTCGCACAGATACGCAGTATTTT

d_call: NA
j_call: TRBJ2-7
clone_size: once
v_call: TRBV2
cdr3_aa: CASDPAETYEQYF
cdr3_nt: TGTGCCAGCGATCCGGCGGAAACCTACGAGCAGTACTTC

d_call: TRBD2
j_call: TRBJ2-1
clone_size: NA
v_call: TRBV19
cdr3_aa: CASSPGTSGRADEQFF
cdr3_nt: TGTGCCAGTAGTCCCGGGACTAGCGGGAGGGCCGATGAGCAGTTCTTC

d_call: NA
j_call: TRBJ2-1
clone_size: NA
v_call: TRBV5-1
cdr3_aa: CASSLAGGHSYNEQFF
cdr3_nt: TGCGCCAGCAGCTTGGCCGGCGGGCACTCCTACAATGAGCAGTTCTTC

d_call: NA
j_call: TRBJ1-1
clone_size: once
v_call: TRBV7-9
cdr3_aa: CSSGVESTEAFF
cdr3_nt: TGTTCCAGCGGTGTTGAGTCCACTGAAGCTTTCTTT

d_call: TRBD2
j_call: TRBJ2-1
clone_size: NA
v_call: TRBV2
cdr3_aa: CASRVAGGTYNEQFF
cdr3_nt: TGTGCCTCCCGAGTAGCGGGAGGCACCTACAATGAGCAGTTCTTC

d_call: TRBD1
j_call: TRBJ1-5
clone_size: NA
v_call: TRBV27
cdr3_aa: CASSIPGTGYNNQPQHF
cdr3_nt: TGTGCCAGCAGTATACCGGGGACAGGGTATAACAATCAGCCCCAGCATTTT

d_call: TRBD1
j_call: TRBJ1-2
clone_size: NA
v_call: TRBV5-1
cdr3_aa: CASSLGGQGATNYGYTF
cdr3_nt: TGCGCCAGCAGCTTGGGGGGACAGGGGGCGACTAACTATGGCTACACCTTC

d_call: TRBD2
j_call: TRBJ2-1
clone_size: NA
v_call: TRBV11-2
cdr3_aa: CASSPGTSGHEQFF
cdr3_nt: TGTGCCAGCAGCCCTGGGACTAGCGGACATGAGCAGTTCTTC

d_call: NA
j_call: TRBJ2-7
clone_size: NA
v_call: TRBV11-1
cdr3_aa: CASSSRGSYEQYF
cdr3_nt: TGTGCCAGCAGTTCCCGCGGCTCCTACGAGCAGTACTTC

d_call: NA
j_call: TRBJ2-2
clone_size: NA
v_call: TRBV7-2
cdr3_aa: CASTPTINTGELFF
cdr3_nt: TGTGCCAGCACCCCGACTATTAACACCGGGGAGCTGTTTTTT

d_call: NA
j_call: TRBJ2-3
clone_size: NA
v_call: TRBV5-6
cdr3_aa: CASSLRGGTDTQYF
cdr3_nt: TGTGCCAGCAGCTTGCGGGGTGGGACAGATACGCAGTATTTT

d_call: NA
j_call: TRBJ2-7
clone_size: NA
v_call: TRBV15
cdr3_aa: CATSRGLYETNTLSYEQYF
cdr3_nt: TGTGCCACCAGCAGAGGACTATACGAGACAAACACCCTCTCCTACGAGCAGTACTTC

d_call: NA
j_call: TRBJ1-2
clone_size: few
v_call: TRBV10-3
cdr3_aa: CAISLDSYGYTF
cdr3_nt: TGTGCCATCAGTTTGGACAGCTATGGCTACACCTTC

d_call: NA
j_call: TRBJ2-2
clone_size: NA
v_call: TRBV9
cdr3_aa: CASSDRAVDTGELFF
cdr3_nt: TGTGCCAGCAGCGACAGGGCGGTGGACACCGGGGAGCTGTTTTTT

d_call: TRBD2
j_call: TRBJ2-2
clone_size: NA
v_call: TRBV5-4
cdr3_aa: CASGTKNTGELFF
cdr3_nt: TGTGCCAGCGGGACTAAGAACACCGGGGAGCTGTTTTTT

d_call: TRBD1
j_call: TRBJ1-2
clone_size: NA
v_call: TRBV18
cdr3_aa: CASSPLPGQGENDYGYTF
cdr3_nt: TGTGCCAGCTCACCACTTCCAGGTCAGGGGGAGAATGACTATGGCTACACCTTC

d_call: NA
j_call: TRBJ1-6
clone_size: NA
v_call: TRBV18
cdr3_aa: CASSTDSNSPLHF
cdr3_nt: TGTGCCAGCTCAACAGACAGTAATTCACCCCTCCACTTT

d_call: NA
j_call: TRBJ1-4
clone_size: NA
v_call: TRBV18
cdr3_aa: CASSSMQRHEEKLFF
cdr3_nt: TGTGCCAGCTCATCAATGCAGAGGCACGAGGAAAAACTGTTTTTT

d_call: NA
j_call: TRBJ2-7
clone_size: NA
v_call: TRBV6-1
cdr3_aa: CATHLWVDNEQYF
cdr3_nt: TGTGCCACCCACCTCTGGGTGGACAACGAGCAGTACTTC

d_call: TRBD2
j_call: TRBJ2-2
clone_size: NA
v_call: TRBV28
cdr3_aa: CASSKVAGGPGELFF
cdr3_nt: TGTGCCAGCAGCAAAGTAGCGGGGGGGCCCGGGGAGCTGTTTTTT